This passage covers 22 T cell receptor beta chains from one sample sequenced in a study of blood T cell repertoires in COVID-19. Only in-frame clones appear in the TCRdb table, and some are missing; sequencing was by immunoSEQ multiplex PCR. The table records around 61,000 clones, 85% to 90% of them present only once. Source material: peripheral blood. The receptors shown here come from a man aged 45-60 years with active COVID-19.

DNA for the CDR3: TGTGCCAGCAGCTTGGGACAGGGGGACACTGAAGCTTTCTTT. It specifies CASSLGQGDTEAFF. The chain links TRBV7-9 to TRBJ1-1; 11 bases are a match to TRBD1. This CDR3 spans 14 amino acids. Germline V lookup: CDR1 SEHNR, CDR2 FQNEAQ (reference sequence). The junction had 0 bases not matched to a gene; V was cut back by 3 bases and J by 3 bases.

The V call is TRBV20-1, the J call TRBJ1-4; D unclear. The length of the CDR3 is 14 residues. Germline CDR1 and CDR2: DFQATT and SNEGSKA (reference sequence). V lost 3 bases and J 5 bases, leaving 13 bases between the germline ends. The CDR3 region is CSASARTKNEKLFF. In nucleotides, the CDR3 is TGCAGTGCTAGTGCTCGGACTAAAAATGAAAAACTGTTTTTT.

The genes are TRBV29-1 and TRBJ2-7; 9 bases match TRBD2. There are 12 residues in the CDR3. Germline loops: CDR1 SQVTM, CDR2 ANQGSEA. The CDR3 sequence is CSYGGGAHEQYF. Written as DNA, the CDR3 is TGCAGTTACGGCGGGGGGGCCCACGAGCAGTACTTC.

The chain has TRBV10-1 and TRBJ2-3, with 7 nucleotides matching TRBD2. The germline gives CDR1 WNHNN, CDR2 SYGVQD (reference sequence). CDR3 length: 18 residues. J lost 0 bases, V lost 4 bases, and 13 bases had no gene match. As DNA, the CDR3 is TGCGCCAGCAGTGGCCCAGTTGCCGGGGGGAGCAGCACAGATACGCAGTATTTT. This sequence encodes CASSGPVAGGSSTDTQYF.

This clone was seen only once. This chain links TRBV6-5 with TRBJ1-5, with TRBD1 as a possible D gene (5 bases). Germline assignment: CDR1 MNHEY and CDR2 SVGAGI. This CDR3 contains 14 residues. Trimming pared 0 bases from V and 7 bases from J, leaving 10 bases between. CDR3 sequence (DNA): TGTGCCAGCAGTTACTCGGGGCAGGGCCAGCCCCAGCATTTT. Its translation: CASSYSGQGQPQHF.

The chain links TRBV7-6 to TRBJ2-3, with D possibly being TRBD2 (8 bases). V shed 5 bases and J shed 3 bases, with 15 bases lying between them. Germline assignment: CDR1 SGHVS and CDR2 FNYEAQ. CDR3 size: 15 residues. CDR3 sequence reads: CASSRREGATDTQYF. For the CDR3, the DNA is TGTGCCAGCAGCCGCCGGGAGGGGGCAACAGATACGCAGTATTTT.

The chain recombines TRBV9 with TRBJ2-1, with a tentative D call TRBD2 (6 bases). This CDR3 has 19 residues. V shed 0 bases and J shed 1 base, with 20 bases lying between them. Germline lookup yields CDR1 SGDLS and CDR2 YYNGEE. DNA for the CDR3: TGTGCCAGCAGCGTAGCTGGTAGCGGAATGTCTGGGTCCTACAATGAGCAGTTCTTC. Its translation: CASSVAGSGMSGSYNEQFF.

The chain recombines TRBV4-1 with TRBJ2-3; D might be TRBD1 (5 bases). This CDR3 is built from 14 residues. Germline V gene lookup returns CDR1 MGHRA and CDR2 YSYEKL. The V gene lost 0 bases and the J gene lost 3 bases, with 7 bases spanning the gap. The DNA for the CDR3 is TGCGCCAGCAGCCAAGAAAGGGGAACAGATACGCAGTATTTT. This codes for CASSQERGTDTQYF.

The chain is built from TRBV5-1 and TRBJ2-7; 7 bases are a match to TRBD2. The CDR3 contains 14 residues. The V segment lost 0 bases and the J segment 3 bases; nucleotides outside the gene matches: 3. Germline-derived CDR1 and CDR2 are SGHRS and YFSETQ. CDR3 sequence: CASSLGLAHYEQYF. The CDR3 DNA sequence: TGCGCCAGCAGCTTGGGACTAGCTCACTACGAGCAGTACTTC.

The V gene is TRBV9, the J gene TRBJ1-1, with a weak D call TRBD1 (6 bases). Trimming shortened V by 4 bases and J by 4 bases, and 11 bases separated the two germline ends. The CDR3 sequence is 13 residues long. The germline V gene has CDR1 SGDLS and CDR2 YYNGEE. DNA for the CDR3: TGTGCCAGCAGCCTCAGGGGCGGCACTGAAGCTTTCTTT. Translation: CASSLRGGTEAFF.

This chain uses TRBV5-5 with TRBJ1-6; 9 nucleotides align to TRBD1. This CDR3 contains 15 residues. The V gene's germline CDR1 is SGHKS and CDR2 YYEKEE (reference sequence). J was trimmed by 10 bases and V by 4 bases; bases with no gene match: 9. This CDR3 is CASSRDRVTGSPLHF. The CDR3 nucleotides read TGTGCCAGCAGCCGGGACAGGGTGACAGGGTCACCCCTCCACTTT.

The chain joins TRBV5-1 to TRBJ2-5; D possibly corresponds to TRBD2 (7 bases). Trimming left V 9 bases short and J 0 bases short, with 21 bases between. CDR3 length: 16 amino acids. Germline-derived CDR1 and CDR2 are SGHRS and YFSETQ. The chain's CDR3 is CATNIRGAGYQETQYF. The CDR3 DNA reads TGCGCCACCAATATCCGGGGGGCCGGGTACCAAGAGACCCAGTACTTC.

The rearrangement links TRBV7-2 to TRBJ2-7; tentatively, D is TRBD1 (5 bases). CDR3 length: 16 amino acids. V was cut by 2 bases and J by 3 bases, with 17 bases left in between. Germline values: CDR1 SGHTA, CDR2 FQGNSA. CDR3 in DNA: TGTGCCAGCAGCTTAACCCCGACAGTGGCGGACTACGAGCAGTACTTC. This sequence encodes CASSLTPTVADYEQYF.

V usage is TRBV19 and J usage is TRBJ2-3; the D gene is possibly TRBD1 (8 bases). This CDR3 has 13 residues. CDR1 LNHDA and CDR2 SQIVND come from the germline V gene (reference sequence). V lost 11 bases, J lost 6 bases, and 18 bases lay in between. CDR3 sequence reads: CAGRDRLADTQYF. CDR3 DNA sequence: TGTGCCGGGAGGGACAGGCTGGCGGATACGCAGTATTTT.

This sequence joins TRBV9 and TRBJ1-2, with 8 nucleotides matching TRBD1. The V gene end was trimmed by 3 bases and the J gene end by 4 bases; junction bases not matched to a gene: 8. Germline loops: CDR1 SGDLS, CDR2 YYNGEE. The CDR3 consists of 15 residues. The CDR3 DNA reads TGTGCCAGCAGCGAAATGGACAGGGTGGGCTATGGCTACACCTTC. It specifies CASSEMDRVGYGYTF.

The CDR3 region has the DNA TGTGCCAGTAGTGAGACTAGCACAGATACGCAGTATTTT. It translates to CASSETSTDTQYF. This chain joins TRBV19 and TRBJ2-3, with D unclear. In germline, CDR1 is LNHDA, CDR2 SQIVND (reference sequence). This CDR3 is built from 13 residues. With 5 bases removed from V and 0 bases from J, the gap between germline ends came to 6 bases.

Details on this clone: An end of the junction differs from the germline gene, which may be a read error. The chain uses TRBV7-7 and TRBJ2-5; TRBD1 matches 9 bases. There are 15 residues in the CDR3. The germline V gene has CDR1 SSHAT and CDR2 FNYEAQ (reference sequence). The CDR3 DNA reads TGTGCTAGCAGCTCCCGGGACAGGGCTCAAGAGACCCAGTACTTC. This translates into CASSSRDRAQETQYF. The whole variable domain, filled in from reference TRBV7-7 and TRBJ2-5, reads GAGVSQSPRYKVTKRGQDVTLRCDPISSHATLYWYQQALGQGPEFLTYFNYEAQPDKSGLPSDRFSAERPEGSISTLTIQRTEQRDSAMYRCASSSRDRAQETQYFGPGTRLLVL.

The chain recombines TRBV7-3 with TRBJ2-5, with D uncertain. V shed 2 bases and J shed 4 bases, with 8 bases lying between them. The germline CDR1 and CDR2 sequences are SGHTA and FQGTGA. The length of the CDR3 is 13 residues. The CDR3 loop reads CASSLGRAETQYF. The CDR3 nucleotides are TGTGCCAGCAGCTTAGGGCGAGCAGAGACCCAGTACTTC.

In nucleotides, the CDR3 is TGTGCCAGCAGCTTTGGGCAGAACACTGAAGCTTTCTTT. It codes for CASSFGQNTEAFF. The chain couples TRBV5-6 to TRBJ1-1; D call uncertain. CDR1 SGHDT and CDR2 YYEEEE come from the germline V gene. The V gene lost 2 bases and the J gene lost 1 base, with 6 bases spanning the gap. CDR3 length equals 13 residues.

The chain combines TRBV5-4 with TRBJ2-5; the D gene is possibly TRBD2 (6 bases). The CDR3 covers 14 residues. V lost 2 bases, J lost 2 bases, and 10 bases lay in between. Germline lookup yields CDR1 SGHNT and CDR2 YYREEE (reference sequence). CDR3 bases: TGTGCCAGCAGCTTAGGGGACTCACAAGAGACCCAGTACTTC. It codes for CASSLGDSQETQYF.

J is TRBJ2-3 and V is TRBV6-5, with D uncertain. The CDR3 consists of 11 residues. The germline CDR1 and CDR2 sequences are MNHEY and SVGAGI. Trimming shortened V by 6 bases and J by 8 bases, and 9 bases separated the two germline ends. CDR3 protein: CASSNRFTQYF. The CDR3 DNA follows: TGTGCCAGCAGCAACCGGTTTACGCAGTATTTT.

This clone was observed a handful of times. The chain uses TRBV4-3 and TRBJ1-1; possibly TRBD1 for D (6 bases). Germline V gene lookup returns CDR1 LGHNA and CDR2 YSLEER. V was shortened by 0 bases and J by 8 bases, with 10 bases between the two germline ends. The CDR3 extends over 13 amino acids. CDR3 in DNA: TGCGCCAGCAGCCAAGATGGGCAGGGGGAAGCTTTCTTT. Translation: CASSQDGQGEAFF.